This TCR beta chain was sequenced in a study of blood T cell repertoires in COVID-19. Under the authors' procedure: Amplification from reference gene primers served as the basis for estimated nucleated cell counts. Data came from immunoSEQ multiplex PCR; TCRdb stores just in-frame clones and leaves some out. The DNA gave D and trimming, while V, J and clone size come from that table. The data hold 120,000 or so clones, with over 75% observed a single time. This CDR3 has 15 amino acids. Germline CDR1 reads KGHSH; CDR2 reads LQKENI. With V trimmed by 1 base and J by 5 bases, 5 bases remained unmatched. This clone has a handful of counts.

Sample: peripheral blood. This rearrangement joins TRBV18 to TRBJ1-2; TRBD1 matches at 9 bases. This receptor was obtained from a woman over 75 with acute or convalescent COVID-19. The CDR3 coding sequence is TGTGCCAGCTCACCACATAGACAGGGGGGGTATGGCTACACCTTC. This translates into CASSPHRQGGYGYTF.